Following are 26 T cell receptor beta chains from one sample sequenced in a study of OX40 agonist ivuxolimab in advanced cancers. Profiling relied on immunoSEQ multiplex PCR, and the TCRdb table lists in-frame clones only, not all of them. The sample includes about 80,000 clones, about 85% of them seen just once. Material: CD4+ or CD8+ T cells sorted from blood, obtained in a trial of the OX40 agonist ivuxolimab. The origin of the receptors is an adult with an advanced solid tumor such as melanoma, head and neck, liver or kidney cancer.

For this clone: One junction end disagrees with the germline gene, perhaps due to a read error. This chain uses TRBV27 with TRBJ1-5; D not certain. The CDR3 loop spans 15 amino acids. CDR1 and CDR2 from the germline V gene are MNHEY and SMNVEV (reference sequence). CDR3 coding DNA: TGTGCCACCAGTGCTGGAGTTTATAGCAATCAGCCCCAGCATTTT. Translating it yields CATSAGVYSNQPQHF.

The chain combines TRBV29-1 with TRBJ2-7; 8 bases align to TRBD1. V was pared by 4 bases and J by 0 bases, with 11 bases of the junction left unmatched. The CDR3 spans 16 residues. The germline CDR1 and CDR2 sequences are SQVTM and ANQGSEA. The CDR3 spells CSVAEGQGKISYEQYF. CDR3 DNA sequence: TGCAGCGTTGCAGAAGGACAGGGTAAAATCTCCTACGAGCAGTACTTC.

The sample holds a few counts of this clone. The J gene is TRBJ2-7, the V gene TRBV9, with D perhaps matching TRBD2 (5 bases). Deletions cut 3 bases from V and 6 bases from J, with 19 bases between. This CDR3 region has 15 residues. CDR1 is SGDLS and CDR2 is YYNGEE in the germline V gene. CDR3 sequence: CASSASGTPSTEQYF. CDR3 in DNA: TGTGCCAGCAGCGCTTCGGGAACCCCTTCAACCGAGCAGTACTTC.

V usage is TRBV7-8 and J usage is TRBJ1-1; D uncertain. With 1 base removed from V and 0 bases from J, the gap between germline ends came to 18 bases. The CDR3 is 18 residues long. CDR1 is SGHVS, CDR2 FQNEAQ, per germline. CDR3 in amino acids: CASSLGRIWVRMNTEAFF. Here the CDR3 DNA reads TGTGCCAGCAGCTTAGGCAGGATTTGGGTCAGAATGAACACTGAAGCTTTCTTT.

The chain carries TRBV19 and TRBJ2-2, with TRBD2 identical over 9 bases. V dropped 4 bases and J dropped 2; count of bases not matched to a gene: 2. The CDR3 consists of 15 residues. Germline V CDR1 and CDR2: LNHDA, SQIVND (reference sequence). CDR3 loop: CASSNLAGNTGELFF. In DNA form, the CDR3 reads TGTGCCAGTAGTAACCTAGCGGGAAACACCGGGGAGCTGTTTTTT.

In its sample, this clone was seen once. J is TRBJ2-3 and V is TRBV4-1; D possibly corresponds to TRBD2 (6 bases). This CDR3 region has 15 residues. Germline V gene lookup returns CDR1 MGHRA and CDR2 YSYEKL. Trimming removed 5 bases at V and 1 base at J, with 13 bases between. The CDR3 nucleotides read TGCGCCAGCAGCATCGGGACTGGCCGCACAGATACGCAGTATTTT. It yields the protein CASSIGTGRTDTQYF.

The rearrangement links TRBV4-3 to TRBJ1-3; TRBD1 aligns across 7 bases. With V trimmed by 0 bases and J by 0 bases, 2 bases remained unmatched. Germline V gene data show CDR1 as LGHNA and CDR2 as YSLEER. This CDR3 has 16 residues. The CDR3 region has the DNA TGCGCCAGCAGCCAAGACAGGGGGTTCTCTGGAAACACCATATATTTT. Protein: CASSQDRGFSGNTIYF.

The chain is built from TRBV7-6 and TRBJ2-4, with D maybe TRBD2 (5 bases). The CDR3 is 11 amino acids. Germline V gene sequence: CDR1 SGHVS, CDR2 FNYEAQ. V lost 4 bases and J lost 9, with 7 bases in between. For the CDR3, the DNA is TGTGCCAGCAGCTCAGGACTCATTCAGTACTTC. Translated: CASSSGLIQYF. The full variable domain, rest sourced from reference TRBV7-6 and TRBJ2-4, is GAGVSQSPRYKVTKRGQDVALRCDPISGHVSLYWYRQALGQGPEFLTYFNYEAQQDKSGLPNDRFSAERPEGSISTLTIQRTEQRDSAMYRCASSSGLIQYFGAGTRLSVL.

The V gene is TRBV10-3, the J gene TRBJ2-2, with 7 bases identical to TRBD2. The CDR3 runs to 16 residues. With V trimmed by 4 bases and J by 4 bases, 9 bases remained unmatched. Germline CDR1 ENHRY, CDR2 SYGVKD. CDR3 DNA: TGTGCCATCAGTGGCTTGGGGGGGTCCTCCACCGGGGAGCTGTTTTTT. This sequence encodes CAISGLGGSSTGELFF.

This clone was found once. CDR3 nucleotides: TGTGCCAGCGGGGAGAAATACAATGAGCAGTTCTTC. The encoded protein is CASGEKYNEQFF. The chain combines TRBV7-3 with TRBJ2-1; perhaps TRBD2 as D (5 bases). V was shortened by 8 bases and J by 4 bases, with 9 bases between the two germline ends. The CDR3 covers 12 residues. Germline CDR1 and CDR2: SGHTA and FQGTGA.

This clone was detected a few times. CDR3 sequence (DNA): TGTGCCAGCAGTTCAGACAGGGGGCTAACCTCGATAATTGAAGCTTTCTTT. Protein product: CASSSDRGLTSIIEAFF. The chain recombines TRBV11-1 with TRBJ1-1; 10 bases align to TRBD1. J gave up 7 bases and V 6 bases, and 17 bases lay outside the gene matches. The length of the CDR3 is 17 residues. CDR1 SGHAT and CDR2 FQDESV come from the germline V gene (reference sequence). Drawing the rest from reference TRBV11-1 and TRBJ1-1, the complete variable domain is EAEVAQSPRYKITEKSQAVAFWCDPISGHATLYWYRQILGQGPELLVQFQDESVVDDSQLPKDRFSAERLKGVDSTLKIQPAELGDSAMYLCASSSDRGLTSIIEAFFGQGTRLTVV.

This clone showed up just a few times. This rearrangement joins TRBV30 to TRBJ2-2, with D unresolved. This CDR3 has 15 amino acids. Trimming left V 0 bases short and J 0 bases short, with 8 bases between. Germline lookup yields CDR1 GTSNPN and CDR2 SVGIG (reference sequence). The DNA of the CDR3 is TGTGCCTGGAGTGTACGCAGGTCGAACACCGGGGAGCTGTTTTTT. This sequence encodes CAWSVRRSNTGELFF.

As DNA, the CDR3 is TGCAGCGTTGAAGACTCGTTTCCGGGACAGGGTACCGCTAACTATGGCTACACCTTC. Its protein product is CSVEDSFPGQGTANYGYTF. This chain links TRBV29-1 with TRBJ1-2; 9 bases map to TRBD1. With V trimmed by 0 bases and J by 0 bases, 14 bases remained unmatched. CDR1 is SQVTM and CDR2 is ANQGSEA in the germline V gene. The CDR3 is 19 residues long.

CDR3 nucleotide sequence: TGTGCCTGGAGCGAGCAAACGGCGGACATTCAGTACTTC. Its translation is CAWSEQTADIQYF. The J gene is TRBJ2-4, the V gene TRBV30; D is unresolved. The germline V gene has CDR1 GTSNPN and CDR2 SVGIG (reference sequence). This CDR3 has 13 residues. V was clipped by 3 bases and J by 8 bases, with 14 bases between them.

This chain links TRBV5-1 with TRBJ2-7; perhaps TRBD1 as D (5 bases). The V gene lost 6 bases and the J gene lost 1 base, with 14 bases spanning the gap. This CDR3 has 14 amino acids. The germline V gene has CDR1 SGHRS and CDR2 YFSETQ. This chain's CDR3 is CASTQRGRSYEQYF. The CDR3 DNA sequence: TGCGCCAGCACCCAAAGGGGTAGGTCCTACGAGCAGTACTTC.

This clone was found a few times. The chain links TRBV6-1 to TRBJ1-2, with a tentative D call TRBD1 (5 bases). The V gene lost 5 bases and the J gene lost 8 bases, with 18 bases spanning the gap. The CDR3 length is 14 residues. Per the germline V gene, CDR1 is MNHNS and CDR2 is SASEGT. CDR3 protein: CASSSSRARGGYTF. In DNA form, the CDR3 reads TGTGCCAGCAGTTCCTCCAGGGCCCGGGGCGGCTACACCTTC.

The chain combines TRBV6-1 with TRBJ2-3; D is unresolved. The germline V and J ends were trimmed by 5 bases and 3 bases, with 9 bases remaining between them. The CDR3 has 13 residues. The germline V gene has CDR1 MNHNS and CDR2 SASEGT. In DNA, the CDR3 is TGTGCCAGCAGTAATAGGGTTACAGATACGCAGTATTTT. Translating it yields CASSNRVTDTQYF.

The chain is built from TRBV27 and TRBJ1-3; 9 nucleotides align to TRBD1. The CDR3 is 15 residues long. V lost 4 bases and J lost 2; bases outside the gene matches: 3. Germline V gives CDR1 MNHEY, CDR2 SMNVEV (reference sequence). The CDR3 DNA sequence: TGTGCCAGCAGTTCGTACAGGGGGCCTGGAAACACCATATATTTT. It translates to CASSSYRGPGNTIYF.

CDR3 sequence reads: CASSRQGDTEAFF. The DNA of the CDR3 is TGTGCCAGCAGTAGACAGGGTGACACTGAAGCTTTCTTT. The chain has TRBV6-1 and TRBJ1-1, with 7 bases identical to TRBD1. The germline V gene encodes CDR1 MNHNS and CDR2 SASEGT. The V and J ends lost 5 bases and 3 bases, in that order; junction bases with no gene match: 3. This CDR3 has 13 residues.

The chain joins TRBV6-1 to TRBJ2-7, with 12 bases that match TRBD2. The germline V gene has CDR1 MNHNS and CDR2 SASEGT. The V segment lost 6 bases and the J segment 3 bases; nucleotides outside the gene matches: 0. The CDR3 spans 13 residues. The CDR3 DNA sequence: TGTGCCAGCAGGACTAGCGGGGGCTACGAGCAGTACTTC. Its translation is CASRTSGGYEQYF.

This rearrangement joins TRBV5-6 to TRBJ2-1; D is tentatively TRBD1 or TRBD2 (5 bases each). Per the germline V gene, CDR1 is SGHDT and CDR2 is YYEEEE. The length of the CDR3 is 16 residues. V shed 3 bases and J shed 0 bases, with 13 bases lying between them. The CDR3 DNA is TGTGCCAGCAGCTCACACGGGACGGTCTCCTACAATGAGCAGTTCTTC. It is translated as CASSSHGTVSYNEQFF.

This rearrangement joins TRBV29-1 to TRBJ1-2; 7 nucleotides agree with TRBD1. The CDR3 spans 12 residues. CDR1 is SQVTM and CDR2 is ANQGSEA in the germline V gene. Losses at the gene ends were 8 bases for V and 4 bases for J; bases not matched to a gene: 7. CDR3 in amino acids: CSTETGAYGYTF. The CDR3, as DNA: TGCAGCACGGAAACAGGGGCCTATGGCTACACCTTC. Together with reference TRBV29-1 and TRBJ1-2, the CDR3 gives the full variable domain: SAVISQKPSRDICQRGTSLTIQCQVDSQVTMMFWYRQQPGQSLTLIATANQGSEATYESGFVIDKFPISRPNLTFSTLTVSNMSPEDSSIYLCSTETGAYGYTFGSGTRLTVV.

J is TRBJ1-3 and V is TRBV5-1; no clear D. V lost 4 bases, J lost 0 bases, and 11 bases lay in between. Per the germline V gene, CDR1 is SGHRS and CDR2 is YFSETQ. The CDR3 loop spans 15 amino acids. CDR3 DNA: TGCGCCAGCAGCCCGGACGGAAGCTCTGGAAACACCATATATTTT. Its translation is CASSPDGSSGNTIYF.

This clone occurred a few times. The J gene is TRBJ2-2, the V gene TRBV27; weak D call: TRBD1 (6 bases). V dropped 6 bases and J dropped 7 bases, with 12 bases sitting between them. The germline V gene encodes CDR1 MNHEY and CDR2 SMNVEV (reference sequence). This CDR3 spans 13 amino acids. CDR3 nucleotides: TGTGCCAGCAGCAGGGGATATGGCGGGGAGCTGTTTTTT. Translation gives CASSRGYGGELFF.

The chain combines TRBV10-3 with TRBJ2-3; D is possibly TRBD1 or TRBD2 (6 bases each). The CDR3 has 16 amino acids. Trimming removed 4 bases from V and 2 bases from J, with 16 bases in between. Germline CDR1 ENHRY, CDR2 SYGVKD. The CDR3, as DNA: TGTGCCATCAGTGTTCGTGGAGGGGGTGACACAGATACGCAGTATTTT. Residues: CAISVRGGGDTDTQYF.

V is TRBV7-3 and J is TRBJ1-3, with a possible D match to TRBD1 (5 bases). Germline V gene lookup returns CDR1 SGHTA and CDR2 FQGTGA. The CDR3 totals 13 residues. Trimming pared 3 bases from V and 4 bases from J, leaving 7 bases between. CDR3 nucleotide sequence: TGTGCCAGCAGCTTGGGGCAAGGAAACACCATATATTTT. It translates to CASSLGQGNTIYF.